This T cell receptor (beta chain) was documented in a study of blood T cells in healthy people across ages. Findings and caveats of the study: Significant beta diversity loss was already apparent by age approximately 40, declining roughly linearly.

Germline V gene sequence: CDR1 SGDLS, CDR2 YYNGEE. There are 14 residues in the CDR3. V was pared by 0 bases and J by 8 bases, with 12 bases between. PCR was performed a second time for about 6 to 11 cycles using a sample-barcoded 5' primer and a J-beta primer mix. Every cDNA was tagged by a template-switch adaptor with 12 random nucleotides. TCRdb re-analysed the 5' RACE reads in MiXCR, keeping a single row per CDR3 protein. This table has more than 550,000 distinct CDR3 sequences, 22% appearing once. Note on this clonotype: Its antigen is currently unknown.

Researchers report isolating at least 6.5 million PBMCs per sample. The receptor was isolated from a man in his sixties or seventies in good health. The sequencing input was blood. The V gene is TRBV9, the J gene TRBJ2-1; possibly TRBD2 for D (5 bases). CDR3 sequence: CASSVGTSTDEQFF. The DNA of the CDR3 is TGTGCCAGCAGCGTAGGAACTAGTACCGATGAGCAGTTCTTC.